This T cell receptor beta chain derives from a study of shared clonotypes between healthy human individuals. Study-wide points: Only a few donors were included, so the genetic and exposure-history diversity represented was limited. Generally, estimated richness proved larger in naive subsets than it did in memory subsets.

A word on this clone: Its target is not known.

CDR1 and CDR2 (germline): MNHNS, SASEGT. CDR3 length: 23 residues. The germline V and J ends were trimmed by 0 bases and 0 bases, with 27 bases remaining between them. Roughly 200 ng DNA, about 30,000 T cell genomes, went into each sorted-subset replicate PCR. Some clones are missing from TCRdb's copy, which holds only in-frame ones; the method was immunoSEQ multiplex PCR. This sample has approximately 2,000,000 clones; roughly 93% occur once, and the top ten carry about 1.7%. Terminally differentiated effector memory CD45RA+ cells were excluded from the naive CD8 cells, which were CD45RO-negative and positively selected for CCR7.

Sequenced input: naive CD8+ T cells from PBMCs. The J gene is TRBJ2-6, the V gene TRBV6-1, with D tentatively TRBD1 (6 bases). This clonotype was obtained from a man aged 18 to 29 in good health. Some clones in this sample may be carry-over from other donors' samples. The CDR3 sequence: CASSEAPPDRRTISYSGANVLTF. The CDR3 DNA is TGTGCCAGCAGTGAAGCGCCCCCCGACAGGCGGACAATCTCTTACTCTGGGGCCAACGTCCTGACTTTC.